A single TCR beta chain is shown here with its context. Germline V gives CDR1 SQVTM, CDR2 ANQGSEA. CDR3 size: 13 residues. TCRalpha along with TCRbeta cDNA was subjected to two nested PCRs lasting about 16 and 10 cycles. No DNA is given; TCRdb re-called the 5' RACE reads and lists each CDR3 protein once. The sample has 200,000 to 250,000 distinct CDR3 sequences, and its top ten clones hold approximately 7.7%. The data are from a study of monozygotic twins with inflammatory bowel disease. The specimen was blood. The sequence derives from a human donor with ulcerative colitis or Crohn's disease, or a healthy co-twin of an affected twin (not recorded which). The chain recombines TRBV29-1 with TRBJ2-2; TCRdb gives TRBD1 as the D gene, but with no DNA this cannot be confirmed. This CDR3 is CSVAGSNTGELFF.